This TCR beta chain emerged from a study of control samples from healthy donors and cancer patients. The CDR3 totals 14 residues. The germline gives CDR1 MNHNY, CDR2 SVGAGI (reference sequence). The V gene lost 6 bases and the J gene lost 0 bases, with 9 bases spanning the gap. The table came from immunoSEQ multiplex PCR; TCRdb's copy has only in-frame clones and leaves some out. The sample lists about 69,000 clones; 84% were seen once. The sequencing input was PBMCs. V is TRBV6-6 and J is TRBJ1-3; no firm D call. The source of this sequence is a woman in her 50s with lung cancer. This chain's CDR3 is CASRVALSGNTIYF. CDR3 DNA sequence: TGTGCCAGCAGGGTAGCCCTCTCTGGAAACACCATATATTTT.